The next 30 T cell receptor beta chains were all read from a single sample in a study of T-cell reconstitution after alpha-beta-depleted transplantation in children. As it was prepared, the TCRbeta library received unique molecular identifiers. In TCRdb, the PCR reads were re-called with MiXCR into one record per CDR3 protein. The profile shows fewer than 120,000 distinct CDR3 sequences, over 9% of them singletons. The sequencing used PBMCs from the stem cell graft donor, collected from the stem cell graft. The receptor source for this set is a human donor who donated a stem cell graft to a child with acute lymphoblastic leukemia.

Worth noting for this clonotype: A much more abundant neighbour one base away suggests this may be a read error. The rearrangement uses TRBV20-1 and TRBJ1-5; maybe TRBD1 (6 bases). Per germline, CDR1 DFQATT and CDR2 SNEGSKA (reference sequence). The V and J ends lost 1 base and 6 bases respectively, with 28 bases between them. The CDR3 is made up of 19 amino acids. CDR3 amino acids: CSARAVGWGTRSGSQPQHF. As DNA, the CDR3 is TGCAGTGCTAGAGCGGTGGGTTGGGGGACAAGATCAGGAAGTCAGCCCCAGCATTTT.

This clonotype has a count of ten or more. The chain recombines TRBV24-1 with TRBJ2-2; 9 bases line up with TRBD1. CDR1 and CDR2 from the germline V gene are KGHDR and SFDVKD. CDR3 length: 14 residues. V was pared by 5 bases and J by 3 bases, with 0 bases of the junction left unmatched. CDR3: CATSGDRDTGELFF. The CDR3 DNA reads TGTGCCACCAGTGGGGACAGGGACACCGGGGAGCTGTTTTTT.

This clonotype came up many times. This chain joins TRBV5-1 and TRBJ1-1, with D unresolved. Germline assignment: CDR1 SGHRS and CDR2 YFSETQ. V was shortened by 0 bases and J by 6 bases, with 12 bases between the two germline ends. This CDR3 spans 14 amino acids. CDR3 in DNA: TGCGCCAGCAGCTTGGAGCAGGTTGTTTCTGAAGCTTTCTTT. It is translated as CASSLEQVVSEAFF.

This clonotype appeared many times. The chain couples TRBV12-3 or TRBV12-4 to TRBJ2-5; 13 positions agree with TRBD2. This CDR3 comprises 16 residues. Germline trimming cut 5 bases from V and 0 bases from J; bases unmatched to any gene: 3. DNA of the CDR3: TGTGCCAGCAGTGGGGGGACTAGCGGGGACCAAGAGACCCAGTACTTC. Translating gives CASSGGTSGDQETQYF.

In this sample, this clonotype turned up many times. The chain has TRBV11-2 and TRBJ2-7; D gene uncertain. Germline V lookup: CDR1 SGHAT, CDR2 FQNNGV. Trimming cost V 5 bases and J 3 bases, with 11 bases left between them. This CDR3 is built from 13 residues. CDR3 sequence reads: CASSGRSYYEQYF. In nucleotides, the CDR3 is TGTGCCAGCAGCGGCAGAAGCTACTACGAGCAGTACTTC.

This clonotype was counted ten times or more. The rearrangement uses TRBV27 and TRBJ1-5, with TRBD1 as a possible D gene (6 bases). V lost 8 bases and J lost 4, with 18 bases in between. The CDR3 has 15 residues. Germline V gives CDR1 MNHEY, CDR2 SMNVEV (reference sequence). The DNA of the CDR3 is TGTGCCAGCGGGGCTGTACAGGGTAGGAATCAGCCCCAGCATTTT. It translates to CASGAVQGRNQPQHF.

This CDR3 is CASSPERVGYEQYF. CDR3 bases: TGTGCCAGCTCACCGGAGCGGGTGGGCTACGAGCAGTACTTC. The genes are TRBV18 and TRBJ2-7; the D gene is possibly TRBD2 (6 bases). The germline V gene encodes CDR1 KGHSH and CDR2 LQKENI. The CDR3 length is 14 residues. With 3 bases removed from V and 3 bases from J, the gap between germline ends came to 12 bases.

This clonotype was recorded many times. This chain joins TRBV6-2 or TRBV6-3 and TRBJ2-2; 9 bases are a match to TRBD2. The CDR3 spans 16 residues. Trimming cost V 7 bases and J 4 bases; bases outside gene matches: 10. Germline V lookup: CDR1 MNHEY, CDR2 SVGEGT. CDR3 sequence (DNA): TGTGCCAGCACCTCTTACCGACTAGCGGTCACCGGGGAGCTGTTTTTT. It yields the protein CASTSYRLAVTGELFF.

The CDR3 bases are TGCGCCAGCAGCCAAGACCGACAGTCTCGTGGGGGAGCGGGGACCTACGAGCAGTACTTC. This gives the protein CASSQDRQSRGGAGTYEQYF. The chain links TRBV4-3 to TRBJ2-7; 7 bases agree with TRBD2. V gave up 0 bases and J gave up 2 bases; unmatched junction bases: 19. This CDR3 contains 20 residues. CDR1 is LGHNA, CDR2 YSLEER, per germline.

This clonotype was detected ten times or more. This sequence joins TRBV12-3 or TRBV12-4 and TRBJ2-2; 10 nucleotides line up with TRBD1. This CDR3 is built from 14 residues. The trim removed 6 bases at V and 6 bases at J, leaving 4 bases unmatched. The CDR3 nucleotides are TGTGCCAGCAGACCAGGACAGGGGGCCGGGGAGCTGTTTTTT. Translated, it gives CASRPGQGAGELFF.

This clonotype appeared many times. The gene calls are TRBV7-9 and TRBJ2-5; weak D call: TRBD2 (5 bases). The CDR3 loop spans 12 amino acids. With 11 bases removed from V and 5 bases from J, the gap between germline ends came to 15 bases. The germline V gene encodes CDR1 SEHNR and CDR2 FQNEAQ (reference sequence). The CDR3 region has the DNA TGTGCCGGACGGGGAGAGAGGGAGACCCAGTACTTC. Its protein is CAGRGERETQYF.

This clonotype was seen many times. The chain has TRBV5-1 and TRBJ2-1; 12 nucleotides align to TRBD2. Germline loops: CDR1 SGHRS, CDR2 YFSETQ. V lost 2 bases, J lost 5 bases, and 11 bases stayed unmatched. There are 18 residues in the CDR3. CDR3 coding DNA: TGCGCCAGCAGCTTTTGGACTAGCGGGACACTGAACCACAATGAGCAGTTCTTC. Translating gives CASSFWTSGTLNHNEQFF.

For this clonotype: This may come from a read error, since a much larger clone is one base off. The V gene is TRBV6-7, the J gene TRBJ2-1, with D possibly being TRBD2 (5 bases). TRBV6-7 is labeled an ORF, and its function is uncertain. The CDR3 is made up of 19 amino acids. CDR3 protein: CASSFPGSAALSSYHEQFF. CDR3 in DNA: TGTGCCAGCAGTTTCCCGGGGAGCGCAGCTTTGAGCTCCTACCATGAGCAGTTCTTC.

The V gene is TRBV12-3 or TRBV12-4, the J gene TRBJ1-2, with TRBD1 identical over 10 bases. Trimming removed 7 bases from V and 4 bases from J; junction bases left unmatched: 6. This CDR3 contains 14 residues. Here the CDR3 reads CASTRQGAGYGYTF. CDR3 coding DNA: TGTGCCAGCACCCGACAGGGGGCAGGCTATGGCTACACCTTC.

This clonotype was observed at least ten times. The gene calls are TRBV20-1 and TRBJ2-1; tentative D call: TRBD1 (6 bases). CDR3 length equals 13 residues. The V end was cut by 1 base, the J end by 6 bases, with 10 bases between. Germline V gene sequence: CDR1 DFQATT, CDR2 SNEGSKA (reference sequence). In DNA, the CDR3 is TGCAGTGCTAGAGGTCTACAGGGCAATGAGCAGTTCTTC. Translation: CSARGLQGNEQFF.

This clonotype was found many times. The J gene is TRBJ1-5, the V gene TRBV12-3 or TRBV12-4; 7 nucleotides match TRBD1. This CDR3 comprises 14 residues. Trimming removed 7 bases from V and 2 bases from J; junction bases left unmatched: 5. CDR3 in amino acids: CASTADRGNQPQHF. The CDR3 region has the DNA TGTGCCAGCACCGCCGACAGGGGCAATCAGCCCCAGCATTTT.

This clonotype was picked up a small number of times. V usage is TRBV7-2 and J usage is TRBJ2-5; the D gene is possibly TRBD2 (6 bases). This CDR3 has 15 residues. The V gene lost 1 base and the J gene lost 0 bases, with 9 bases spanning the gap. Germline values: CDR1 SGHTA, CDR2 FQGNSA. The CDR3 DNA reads TGTGCCAGCAGCTTAGTTCGGACTAACCAAGAGACCCAGTACTTC. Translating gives CASSLVRTNQETQYF.

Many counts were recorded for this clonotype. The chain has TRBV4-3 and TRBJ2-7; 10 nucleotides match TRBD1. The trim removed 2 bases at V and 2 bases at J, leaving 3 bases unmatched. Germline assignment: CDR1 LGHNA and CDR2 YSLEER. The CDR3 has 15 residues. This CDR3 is CASSQLGQGPYEQYF. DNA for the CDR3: TGCGCCAGCAGCCAATTGGGACAGGGGCCCTACGAGCAGTACTTC.

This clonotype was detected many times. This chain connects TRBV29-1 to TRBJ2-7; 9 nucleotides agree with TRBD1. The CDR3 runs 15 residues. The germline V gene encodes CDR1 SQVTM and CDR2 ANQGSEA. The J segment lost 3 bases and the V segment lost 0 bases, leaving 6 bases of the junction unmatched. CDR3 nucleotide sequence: TGCAGCGTTGAAGATCCGACAGGGGGGGACTACGAGCAGTACTTC. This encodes CSVEDPTGGDYEQYF.

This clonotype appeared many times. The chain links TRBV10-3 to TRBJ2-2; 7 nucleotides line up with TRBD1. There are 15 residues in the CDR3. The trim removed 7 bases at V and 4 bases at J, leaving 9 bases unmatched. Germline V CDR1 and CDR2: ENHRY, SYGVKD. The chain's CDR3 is CAIKEDRVGTGELFF. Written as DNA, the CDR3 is TGTGCCATCAAAGAAGACAGGGTTGGCACCGGGGAGCTGTTTTTT.

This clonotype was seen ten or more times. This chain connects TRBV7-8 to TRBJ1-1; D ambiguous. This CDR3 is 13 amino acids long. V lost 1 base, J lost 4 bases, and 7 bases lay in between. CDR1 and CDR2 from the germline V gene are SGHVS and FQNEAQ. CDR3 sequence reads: CASSLVRLTEAFF. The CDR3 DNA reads TGTGCCAGCAGCTTAGTGCGTCTCACTGAAGCTTTCTTT.

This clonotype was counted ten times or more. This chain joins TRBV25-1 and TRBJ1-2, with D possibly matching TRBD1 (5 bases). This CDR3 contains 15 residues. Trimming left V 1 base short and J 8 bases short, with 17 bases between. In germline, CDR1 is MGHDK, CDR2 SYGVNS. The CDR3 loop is CASSEFLGEASGYTF. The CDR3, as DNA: TGTGCCAGCAGTGAATTCCTAGGGGAGGCGTCCGGCTACACCTTC.

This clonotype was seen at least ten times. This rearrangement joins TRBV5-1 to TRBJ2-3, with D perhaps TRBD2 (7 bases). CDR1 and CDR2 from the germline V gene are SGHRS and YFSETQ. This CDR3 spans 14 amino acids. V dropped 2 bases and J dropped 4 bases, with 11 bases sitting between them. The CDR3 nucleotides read TGCGCCAGCAGCTTCCAGGGGAGGGCAGATACGCAGTATTTT. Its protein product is CASSFQGRADTQYF. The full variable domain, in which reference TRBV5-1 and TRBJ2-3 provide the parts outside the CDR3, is KAGVTQTPRYLIKTRGQQVTLSCSPISGHRSVSWYQQTPGQGLQFLFEYFSETQRNKGNFPGRFSGRQFSNSRSEMNVSTLELGDSALYLCASSFQGRADTQYFGPGTRLTVL.

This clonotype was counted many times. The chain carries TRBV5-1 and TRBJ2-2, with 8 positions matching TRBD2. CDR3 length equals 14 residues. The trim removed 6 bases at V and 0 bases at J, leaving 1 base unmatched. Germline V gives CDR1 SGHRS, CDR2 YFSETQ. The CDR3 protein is CASIAGSNTGELFF. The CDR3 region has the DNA TGCGCCAGCATAGCGGGGTCGAACACCGGGGAGCTGTTTTTT.

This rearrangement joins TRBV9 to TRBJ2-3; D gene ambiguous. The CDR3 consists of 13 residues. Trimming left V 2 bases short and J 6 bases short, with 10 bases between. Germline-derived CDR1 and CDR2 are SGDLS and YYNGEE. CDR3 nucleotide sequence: TGTGCCAGCAGCGTGACCCTTGTGGATACGCAGTATTTT. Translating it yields CASSVTLVDTQYF. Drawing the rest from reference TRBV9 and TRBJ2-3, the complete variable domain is DSGVTQTPKHLITATGQRVTLRCSPRSGDLSVYWYQQSLDQGLQFLIQYYNGEERAKGNILERFSAQQFPDLHSELNLSSLELGDSALYFCASSVTLVDTQYFGPGTRLTVL.

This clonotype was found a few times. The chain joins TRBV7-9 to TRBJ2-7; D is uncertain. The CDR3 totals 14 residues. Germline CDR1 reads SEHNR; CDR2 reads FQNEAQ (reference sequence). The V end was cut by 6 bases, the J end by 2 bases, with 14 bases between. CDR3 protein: CASRQDGAAYEQYF. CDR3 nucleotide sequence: TGTGCCAGCAGGCAAGACGGCGCCGCCTACGAGCAGTACTTC.

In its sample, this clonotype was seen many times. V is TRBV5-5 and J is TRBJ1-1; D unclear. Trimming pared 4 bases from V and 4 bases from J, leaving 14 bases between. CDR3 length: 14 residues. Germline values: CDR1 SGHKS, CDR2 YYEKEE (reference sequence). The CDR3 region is CASSGKTGVTEAFF. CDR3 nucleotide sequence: TGTGCCAGCAGCGGGAAGACTGGGGTCACTGAAGCTTTCTTT.

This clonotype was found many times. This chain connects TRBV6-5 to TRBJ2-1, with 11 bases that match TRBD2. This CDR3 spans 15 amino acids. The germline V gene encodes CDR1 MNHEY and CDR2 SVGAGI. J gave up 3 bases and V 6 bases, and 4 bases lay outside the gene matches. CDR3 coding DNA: TGTGCCAGCAGAGGACTAGCGGGTTTCTACAATGAGCAGTTCTTC. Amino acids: CASRGLAGFYNEQFF.

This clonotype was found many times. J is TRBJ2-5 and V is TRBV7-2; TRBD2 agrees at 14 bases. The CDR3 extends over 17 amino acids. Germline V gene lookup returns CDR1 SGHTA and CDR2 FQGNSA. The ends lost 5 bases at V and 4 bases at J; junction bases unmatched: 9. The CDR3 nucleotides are TGTGCCAGCAGCAATCGACTAGCGGGGGGGCGGGTAGAGACCCAGTACTTC. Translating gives CASSNRLAGGRVETQYF.

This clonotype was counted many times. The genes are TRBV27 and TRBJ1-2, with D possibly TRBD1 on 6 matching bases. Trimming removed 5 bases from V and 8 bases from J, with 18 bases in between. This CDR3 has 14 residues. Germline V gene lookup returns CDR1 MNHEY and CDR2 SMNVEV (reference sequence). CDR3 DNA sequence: TGTGCCAGCAGTCACTCCGGGGGCAAGGGAGGCTACACCTTC. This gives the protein CASSHSGGKGGYTF.